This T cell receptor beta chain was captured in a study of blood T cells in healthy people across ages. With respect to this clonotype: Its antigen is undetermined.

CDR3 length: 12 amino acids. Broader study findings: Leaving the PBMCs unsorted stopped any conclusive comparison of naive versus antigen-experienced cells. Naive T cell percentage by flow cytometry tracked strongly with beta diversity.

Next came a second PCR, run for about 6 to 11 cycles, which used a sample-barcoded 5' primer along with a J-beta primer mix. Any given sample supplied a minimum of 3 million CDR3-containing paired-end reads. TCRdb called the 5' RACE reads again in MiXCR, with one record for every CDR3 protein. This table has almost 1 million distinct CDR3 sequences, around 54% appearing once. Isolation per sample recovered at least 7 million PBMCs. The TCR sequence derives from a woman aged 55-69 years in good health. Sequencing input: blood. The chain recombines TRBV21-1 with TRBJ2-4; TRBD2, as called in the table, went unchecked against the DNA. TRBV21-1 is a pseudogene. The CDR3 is CASSIGLARRYF. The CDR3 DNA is TGTGCCAGCAGCATTGGACTAGCTCGGCGGTACTTC.